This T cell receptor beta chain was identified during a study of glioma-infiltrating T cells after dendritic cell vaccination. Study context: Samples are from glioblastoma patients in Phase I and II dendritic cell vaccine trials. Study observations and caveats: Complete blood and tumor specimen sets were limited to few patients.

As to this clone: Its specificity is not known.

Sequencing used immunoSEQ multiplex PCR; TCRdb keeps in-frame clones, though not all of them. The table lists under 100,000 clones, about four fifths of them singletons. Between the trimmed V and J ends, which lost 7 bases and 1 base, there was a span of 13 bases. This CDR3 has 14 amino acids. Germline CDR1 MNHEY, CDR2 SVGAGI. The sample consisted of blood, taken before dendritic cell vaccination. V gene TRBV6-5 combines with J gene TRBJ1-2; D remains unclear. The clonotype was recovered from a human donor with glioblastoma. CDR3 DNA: TGTGCCAGCACCCCCGGGGATTTTAACTATGGCTACACCTTC. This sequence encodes CASTPGDFNYGYTF.